This T cell receptor beta chain emerged from a study of blood T cell repertoires in COVID-19. The wider study: Acute and convalescent COVID-19 samples came from the United States, Italy and Spain. The analysed material was cDNA or gDNA that came from T cells, B-cell-depleted T cells, or PBMCs.

Per the original data handling: Nucleated cell number was recorded as an estimate derived from reference gene primer amplification. Measured with immunoSEQ multiplex PCR; TCRdb has only the in-frame clones, and not every one. From that table come the V and J calls and clone size; the DNA was used to work out D and trimming. The sample carries about 80,000 clones, roughly 78% recorded once. V shed 6 bases and J shed 7 bases, with 12 bases lying between them. The germline V gene has CDR1 SQVTM and CDR2 ANQGSEA. There are 11 residues in the CDR3. The clonotype comes from a human donor in a cohort sampled during active COVID-19. The V gene is TRBV29-1, the J gene TRBJ1-1, with no clear D. Sequencing was carried out using peripheral blood. DNA of the CDR3: TGCAGCGTCCTAGGCACGAATGAAGCTTTCTTT. It encodes CSVLGTNEAFF.